This is a list of T cell receptor beta chains from one sample in a study of T cell responses to AZD1222 COVID-19 vaccine. Using immunoSEQ multiplex PCR, the repertoire was profiled, and TCRdb retains in-frame clones only, with some absent. This table holds 130,000 or so clones, approximately 90% found once. Here the sequenced sample was peripheral blood, taken 28 days after the second AZD1222 dose. Every receptor here comes from an adult who received the AZD1222 COVID-19 vaccine. Both conserved end residues are part of each CDR3. D genes are given only for firm matches. The size field is filled for only some rows; it gives once, few, many or a size class.

V gene	clone size	D gene	J gene	CDR3 DNA	CDR3 protein
TRBV24-1	few	NA	TRBJ2-1	TGTGCCACCAGTGGGGGCAGGGGCGCGGATAATGAGCAGTTCTTC	CATSGGRGADNEQFF
TRBV9	NA	NA	TRBJ1-2	TGTGCCAGCAGCGTAGATCAAGGGAACTATGGCTACACCTTC	CASSVDQGNYGYTF
TRBV4-1	NA	TRBD1	TRBJ1-3	TGCGCCAGCAGCCAGGAGGGGGGACAGTCCTCTGGAAACACCATATATTTT	CASSQEGGQSSGNTIYF
TRBV12-3/TRBV12-4	NA	NA	TRBJ1-2	TGTGCCAGCTCTTACAGCTATGGCTACACCTTC	CASSYSYGYTF
TRBV5-5	few	NA	TRBJ2-3	TGTGCCAGCAGCGCGAAGGTGGGCACAGATACGCAGTATTTT	CASSAKVGTDTQYF
TRBV7-9	NA	TRBD1	TRBJ2-3	TGTGCCAGCAGCCGGGACAGGGGGCAAACAGATACGCAGTATTTT	CASSRDRGQTDTQYF
TRBV9	NA	NA	TRBJ1-6	TGTGCCAGCAGCGCCCGAGATTCACCCCTCCACTTT	CASSARDSPLHF
TRBV5-6	NA	NA	TRBJ2-7	TGTGCCAGCAGCTTGTATATCCACGAGCAGTACTTC	CASSLYIHEQYF
TRBV2	NA	NA	TRBJ1-2	TGTGCCAGCAGTGAATCTGGGGTCCGGGGCTACACCTTC	CASSESGVRGYTF
TRBV7-8	NA	NA	TRBJ2-7	TGTGCCAGCAGCTTAATTGGGGGGTCCTACGAGCAGTACTTC	CASSLIGGSYEQYF
TRBV10-3	NA	TRBD1	TRBJ1-3	TGTGCCATCAGGGGCGGGACAGGGGGTATCCTCGGTGCTGGAAACACCATATATTTT	CAIRGGTGGILGAGNTIYF
TRBV27	NA	NA	TRBJ1-3	TGTGCCAGCAGTCCCCTCCCCATACCGCGTGGAAACACCATATATTTT	CASSPLPIPRGNTIYF
TRBV7-6	NA	NA	TRBJ1-6	TGTGCCAGCAGCCGGACGGAGATCCATAATTCACCCCTCCACTTT	CASSRTEIHNSPLHF
TRBV6-5	NA	TRBD2	TRBJ2-7	TGTGCCAGCAGTCTCACGGGGACTAGGATGTACGAGCAGTACTTC	CASSLTGTRMYEQYF
TRBV5-1	NA	TRBD1	TRBJ1-3	TGCGCCAGCAGCCTCAATACAGGGGCTGGTTTAGGAAACACCATATATTTT	CASSLNTGAGLGNTIYF
TRBV15	NA	TRBD2	TRBJ2-1	TGTGCCACCAGCAGGCTAACTAGCGGCAATGAGCAGTTCTTC	CATSRLTSGNEQFF
TRBV28	NA	NA	TRBJ1-6	TGTGCCAGCAGTGCTCTGGGGGCTCGTAATTCACCCCTCCACTTT	CASSALGARNSPLHF
TRBV2	NA	TRBD1	TRBJ2-1	TGTGCCAGCGTCTGGGGGACAGGGGGTAATGAGCAGTTCTTC	CASVWGTGGNEQFF
TRBV5-4	once	TRBD1	TRBJ1-1	TGTGCCAGCAGCATGACAGGGGTCACTGAAGCTTTCTTT	CASSMTGVTEAFF
TRBV30	NA	NA	TRBJ1-4	TGTGCCTGGAGTGTAAGGGTAAAAGAAAAACTGTTTTTT	CAWSVRVKEKLFF
TRBV29-1	NA	TRBD1	TRBJ1-1	TGCAGCGTTGCCCCGACAGGGGGCTACACTGAAGCTTTCTTT	CSVAPTGGYTEAFF
TRBV7-3	NA	TRBD2	TRBJ2-1	TGTGCCAGCAGCTTAACCACTATGACTAGCGGGAGTAACAATGAGCAGTTCTTC	CASSLTTMTSGSNNEQFF
TRBV19	NA	TRBD2	TRBJ2-5	TGTGCCAGTAGTGAAGAGACTAGCGGGTCAATGTGGGAGACCCAGTACTTC	CASSEETSGSMWETQYF
TRBV29-1	NA	TRBD1	TRBJ2-1	TGCAGCGACGGGACAGGGGGCAATGAGCAGTTCTTC	CSDGTGGNEQFF
TRBV12-5	NA	NA	TRBJ1-4	TGTGCTAGTGGTTTGGGGGGAAAACTGTTTTTT	CASGLGGKLFF
TRBV15	NA	TRBD1	TRBJ1-1	TGTGCCACCAGCAGAGATATAGGGGACAGGCCGAACACTGAAGCTTTCTTT	CATSRDIGDRPNTEAFF
TRBV18	NA	NA	TRBJ2-1	TGTGCCAGCTCACCACGACAGAAATTGGGGTCCTACAATGAGCAGTTCTTC	CASSPRQKLGSYNEQFF
TRBV19	NA	NA	TRBJ1-2	TGTGCCAGTAGTATAGTACCGGGGCGAGGGTCGGACACCTTC	CASSIVPGRGSDTF
TRBV30	NA	NA	TRBJ1-6	TGTGCCTGGAGTGTACCAGGGGCGGGGGCGAATTCACCCCTCCACTTT	CAWSVPGAGANSPLHF
TRBV10-3	NA	NA	TRBJ1-1	TGTGCCATCCGACAGACAAACACTGAAGCTTTCTTT	CAIRQTNTEAFF
TRBV24-1	NA	NA	TRBJ2-2	TGTGCCACCAGTGAACCCGGGGATACCGGGGAGCTGTTTTTT	CATSEPGDTGELFF
TRBV28	few	NA	TRBJ1-5	TGTGCCAGCACGAGTCAGGGCAATCAGCCCCAGCATTTT	CASTSQGNQPQHF
TRBV5-4	NA	NA	TRBJ2-3	TGTGCCAGCAGCAATGCAGGGGACACAGATACGCAGTATTTT	CASSNAGDTDTQYF
TRBV2	once	NA	TRBJ2-4	TGTGCCAGCAGTGATGGGGGGGCCAAAAACATTCAGTACTTC	CASSDGGAKNIQYF
TRBV13	once	NA	TRBJ1-6	TGTGCCAGCAGCCGACGGTGGGGCAGAAATTCACCCCTCCACTTT	CASSRRWGRNSPLHF
TRBV9	NA	NA	TRBJ2-3	TGTGCCAGCAGCGCGGGGGGCACAGATACGCAGTATTTT	CASSAGGTDTQYF
TRBV5-6	NA	NA	TRBJ1-1	TGTGCCAGCAGCTTGGTATCACTCGCACGAGGCACTGAAGCTTTCTTT	CASSLVSLARGTEAFF
TRBV5-1	NA	NA	TRBJ1-2	TGCGCCAGCAGCTTGGCTTGGGGCGGGAATGAAGGCTACACCTTC	CASSLAWGGNEGYTF
TRBV11-2	NA	TRBD1	TRBJ1-2	TGTGCCAGCAGCTTAGTCCCCCGGGACAGGGCTAACTATGGCTACACCTTC	CASSLVPRDRANYGYTF
TRBV5-1	NA	NA	TRBJ1-4	TGCGCCAGCAGCTTGGTAGGGGAGAGAGAAAAACTGTTTTTT	CASSLVGEREKLFF
TRBV6-5	NA	NA	TRBJ2-3	TGTGCCAGCACCTCCCCGGACGGCACAGATACGCAGTATTTT	CASTSPDGTDTQYF
TRBV29-1	NA	NA	TRBJ1-5	TGCAGCGTTAAGGCCGATAGCAATCAGCCCCAGCATTTT	CSVKADSNQPQHF